This entry lists 23 T cell receptor beta chains sequenced from one sample in a study of response to subunit inactivated influenza vaccine. TCRdb re-analysed the RT-PCR reads in MiXCR, keeping a single row per CDR3 protein. The repertoire includes over 750,000 distinct CDR3 sequences, 21% of them detected once, and about 10% sits in the top ten. Material: PBMCs from blood, obtained roughly 5 days after vaccination. These receptor sequences come from a man in his fifties or sixties who received an inactivated influenza vaccine.

This clonotype was seen a handful of times. The chain recombines TRBV20-1 with TRBJ2-3; TRBD2 might be the D (6 bases). Germline CDR1 DFQATT, CDR2 SNEGSKA (reference sequence). This CDR3 has 14 residues. V was shortened by 7 bases and J by 6 bases, with 20 bases between the two germline ends. The CDR3 spells CSVERPARGDTQYF. DNA for the CDR3: TGCAGTGTCGAGCGGCCCGCCCGGGGGGATACGCAGTATTTT.

J is TRBJ1-6 and V is TRBV20-1; TRBD1 matches at 9 bases. The CDR3 extends over 16 amino acids. From germline, CDR1 is DFQATT and CDR2 SNEGSKA (reference sequence). V was pared by 5 bases and J by 8 bases, with 13 bases of the junction left unmatched. CDR3 sequence reads: CSALGTGTFFYSPLHF. The CDR3, as DNA: TGCAGTGCTTTGGGGACAGGGACTTTTTTTTATTCACCCCTCCACTTT.

The CDR3 region has the DNA TGTGCCACCAGCAGTGGCTACGAGCAGTACTTC. Amino acid sequence: CATSSGYEQYF. The V gene is TRBV12-3 or TRBV12-4, the J gene TRBJ2-7; no firm D call. V shed 10 bases and J shed 3 bases, with 10 bases lying between them. The length of the CDR3 is 11 residues.

The V call is TRBV12-3 or TRBV12-4, the J call TRBJ2-7; weak D call: TRBD1 (6 bases). There are 14 residues in the CDR3. Trimming took off 3 bases at V and 4 bases at J, with 13 bases between the two ends. CDR3 DNA sequence: TGTGCCAGCAGTTTGGCAGGGGCGTATTACGAGCAGTACTTC. Its translation is CASSLAGAYYEQYF.

This chain links TRBV6-5 with TRBJ1-4, with D uncertain. Germline assignment: CDR1 MNHEY and CDR2 SVGAGI. The CDR3 has 15 residues. Trimming pared 0 bases from V and 0 bases from J, leaving 5 bases between. As DNA, the CDR3 is TGTGCCAGCAGTTACTCGTACTCAACTAATGAAAAACTGTTTTTT. This sequence encodes CASSYSYSTNEKLFF.

The rearrangement joins TRBV20-1 to TRBJ2-1; D not resolved. Germline CDR1 reads DFQATT; CDR2 reads SNEGSKA (reference sequence). The V end was cut by 0 bases, the J end by 6 bases, with 15 bases between. The CDR3 contains 15 residues. CDR3 loop: CSARDRLDRINEQFF. The CDR3 bases are TGCAGTGCTAGAGATCGGCTAGATCGCATCAATGAGCAGTTCTTC.

This clonotype occurred a few times. The chain employs TRBV12-3 or TRBV12-4 and TRBJ2-1; 8 bases align to TRBD1. V dropped 9 bases and J dropped 7; count of bases not matched to a gene: 14. The CDR3 is made up of 15 amino acids. The CDR3 DNA reads TGTGCCAGTAAAAGACAGGGGATGGGCGTGAATGAGCAGTTCTTC. Translation: CASKRQGMGVNEQFF.

The chain has TRBV19 and TRBJ2-1; 9 bases align to TRBD1. V shed 3 bases and J 0 bases; nucleotides not matched to a gene: 0. The CDR3 loop spans 15 amino acids. Germline CDR1 is LNHDA and CDR2 is SQIVND (reference sequence). CDR3: CASSMGQGSYNEQFF. The CDR3 region has the DNA TGTGCCAGTAGTATGGGACAGGGCTCCTACAATGAGCAGTTCTTC.

At least ten counts were recorded for this clonotype. This chain uses TRBV29-1 with TRBJ2-1; tentative D call: TRBD2 (6 bases). Deletions cut 4 bases from V and 1 base from J, with 11 bases between. Germline assignment: CDR1 SQVTM and CDR2 ANQGSEA. The CDR3 runs 14 residues. CDR3 protein: CSVVRGSSYNEQFF. The CDR3 region has the DNA TGCAGCGTTGTTCGGGGGAGTTCCTACAATGAGCAGTTCTTC.

In its sample, this clonotype was seen many times. The chain uses TRBV12-3 or TRBV12-4 and TRBJ2-5; 9 nucleotides align to TRBD2. Unmatched junction bases numbered 7, after V lost 3 bases and J lost 5 bases. The CDR3 covers 15 residues. DNA for the CDR3: TGTGCCAGCAGTTTCCGTAGCGGGGGTAGGGAGACCCAGTACTTC. This encodes CASSFRSGGRETQYF.

This clonotype has only a few counts. V and J are TRBV9 and TRBJ2-1; 9 positions match TRBD2. V lost 3 bases and J lost 6; bases outside the gene matches: 4. Germline V gene data show CDR1 as SGDLS and CDR2 as YYNGEE. This CDR3 region has 14 residues. The chain's CDR3 is CASSAGTSLNEQFF. In DNA form, the CDR3 reads TGTGCCAGCAGCGCCGGGACTAGCCTCAATGAGCAGTTCTTC.

The chain has TRBV29-1 and TRBJ2-5; D remains ambiguous. In germline, CDR1 is SQVTM, CDR2 ANQGSEA. The CDR3 covers 13 residues. V lost 3 bases, J lost 4 bases, and 12 bases lay in between. The chain's CDR3 is CSVEASPRETQYF. CDR3 nucleotide sequence: TGCAGCGTTGAGGCAAGTCCCCGAGAGACCCAGTACTTC.

This clonotype was detected many times. The genes are TRBV29-1 and TRBJ2-7; D is unclear. Looked up from germline, CDR1 is SQVTM and CDR2 is ANQGSEA. The CDR3 length is 12 residues. Trimming stripped 7 bases from V and 3 bases from J, with 13 bases between. CDR3 DNA: TGCAGCGCTTTGGACGGCTACTACGAGCAGTACTTC. Its translation: CSALDGYYEQYF.

In its sample, this clonotype was seen many times. Germline and junction disagree at one end, which may indicate a read error. J is TRBJ2-3 and V is TRBV5-1, with TRBD2 matching over 10 bases. Germline CDR1 reads SGHRS; CDR2 reads YFSETQ. The CDR3 spans 16 residues. CDR3 region: CASSPRTSGSTDTQYF. In DNA form, the CDR3 reads TGTGCCAGCAGCCCGAGGACTAGCGGTAGCACAGATACGCAGTATTTT. Full variable domain (missing parts from reference TRBV5-1 and TRBJ2-3): KAGVTQTPRYLIKTRGQQVTLSCSPISGHRSVSWYQQTPGQGLQFLFEYFSETQRNKGNFPGRFSGRQFSNSRSEMNVSTLELGDSALYLCASSPRTSGSTDTQYFGPGTRLTVL.

The V and J genes are TRBV5-1 and TRBJ2-5; 7 nucleotides align to TRBD2. The CDR3 is made up of 15 amino acids. J gave up 5 bases and V 1 base, and 8 bases lay outside the gene matches. Germline V gives CDR1 SGHRS, CDR2 YFSETQ. The CDR3 loop reads CASSLSGKQLETQYF. DNA of the CDR3: TGCGCCAGCAGCTTGAGCGGGAAACAGCTTGAGACCCAGTACTTC.

This clonotype was counted many times. The chain couples TRBV24-1 to TRBJ2-1, with 10 bases that match TRBD2. This CDR3 has 17 residues. Losses at the gene ends were 7 bases for V and 5 bases for J; bases not matched to a gene: 13. The germline V gene has CDR1 KGHDR and CDR2 SFDVKD. The CDR3 DNA reads as TGTGCCACCAGCGGGGAAGAAGCGGGAGGGCCCCACAATGAGCAGTTCTTC. Encoded protein: CATSGEEAGGPHNEQFF.

The chain uses TRBV29-1 and TRBJ2-3, with 10 bases matching TRBD1. Per germline, CDR1 SQVTM and CDR2 ANQGSEA. V lost 6 bases to trimming and J lost 5 bases; unmatched junction nucleotides: 5. The CDR3 loop spans 13 amino acids. Here the CDR3 DNA reads TGCAGCGTCCGGACAGGGGGAAAAGATACGCAGTATTTT. Translation: CSVRTGGKDTQYF.

The chain couples TRBV6-5 to TRBJ1-2, with TRBD1 matching 7 bases. Germline CDR1 MNHEY, CDR2 SVGAGI. The J segment lost 5 bases and the V segment lost 2 bases, leaving 8 bases of the junction unmatched. The CDR3 covers 15 residues. The CDR3 sequence is CASSYLSGGEYGYTF. CDR3 DNA: TGTGCCAGCAGTTACCTTTCAGGGGGGGAGTATGGCTACACCTTC.

This clonotype was counted only a few times. The rearrangement uses TRBV6-1 and TRBJ1-1; TRBD1 matches at 10 bases. The CDR3 spans 13 residues. The germline CDR1 and CDR2 sequences are MNHNS and SASEGT. The trim removed 8 bases at V and 3 bases at J, leaving 3 bases unmatched. CDR3 in DNA: TGTGCCAGCGGACAGGGGGAGGACACTGAAGCTTTCTTT. Amino acids: CASGQGEDTEAFF.

This chain connects TRBV28 to TRBJ2-3; D gene ambiguous. Germline CDR1 reads MDHEN; CDR2 reads SYDVKM. Trimming pared 7 bases from V and 5 bases from J, leaving 13 bases between. The CDR3 has 13 residues. CDR3 in amino acids: CASTQKFGDTQYF. The CDR3 DNA sequence: TGTGCCAGCACCCAAAAGTTCGGAGATACGCAGTATTTT. The full variable domain, its missing parts supplied by reference TRBV28 and TRBJ2-3, is DVKVTQSSRYLVKRTGEKVFLECVQDMDHENMFWYRQDPGLGLRLIYFSYDVKMKEKGDIPEGYSVSREKKERFSLILESASTNQTSMYLCASTQKFGDTQYFGPGTRLTVL.

This clonotype was seen a few times. The CDR3, as DNA: TGCAGTGCTAGAGTCGACGAGAACAATGAGCAGTTCTTC. Amino acids: CSARVDENNEQFF. The J gene is TRBJ2-1, the V gene TRBV20-1; D gene ambiguous. Germline CDR1 and CDR2: DFQATT and SNEGSKA (reference sequence). V dropped 1 base and J dropped 5 bases, with 9 bases sitting between them. The CDR3 extends over 13 amino acids.

The chain has TRBV6-5 and TRBJ1-1; 9 bases match TRBD1. The CDR3 runs to 14 residues. The germline V gene encodes CDR1 MNHEY and CDR2 SVGAGI. Trimming took 2 bases from V and 3 from J; bases not matched to a gene: 1. CDR3 protein: CASSYDRGYTEAFF. DNA of the CDR3: TGTGCCAGCAGTTACGACAGGGGGTACACTGAAGCTTTCTTT.

The V gene is TRBV20-1, the J gene TRBJ1-2; 9 bases fit TRBD1. From germline, CDR1 is DFQATT and CDR2 SNEGSKA (reference sequence). The ends lost 8 bases at V and 4 bases at J; junction bases unmatched: 8. The CDR3 has 13 amino acids. CDR3 residues: CSTTGGVSYGYTF. The CDR3, as DNA: TGCAGTACAACAGGGGGCGTAAGCTATGGCTACACCTTC.